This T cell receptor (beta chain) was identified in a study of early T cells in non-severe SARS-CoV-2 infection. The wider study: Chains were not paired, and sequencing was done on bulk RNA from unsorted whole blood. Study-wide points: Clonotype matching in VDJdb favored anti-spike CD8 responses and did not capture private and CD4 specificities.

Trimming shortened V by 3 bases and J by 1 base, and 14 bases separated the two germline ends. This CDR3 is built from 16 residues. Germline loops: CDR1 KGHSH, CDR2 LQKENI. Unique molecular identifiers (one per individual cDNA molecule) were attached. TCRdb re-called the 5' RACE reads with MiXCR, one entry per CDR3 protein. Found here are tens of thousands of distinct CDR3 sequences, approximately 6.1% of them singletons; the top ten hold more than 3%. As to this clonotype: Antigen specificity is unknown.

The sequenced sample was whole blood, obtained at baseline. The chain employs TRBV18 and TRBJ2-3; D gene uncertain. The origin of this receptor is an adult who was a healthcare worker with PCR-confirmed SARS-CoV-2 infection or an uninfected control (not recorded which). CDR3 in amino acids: CASSPLPLLGTDTQYF. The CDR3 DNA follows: TGTGCCAGCTCACCTCTTCCCCTACTGGGCACAGATACGCAGTATTTT.